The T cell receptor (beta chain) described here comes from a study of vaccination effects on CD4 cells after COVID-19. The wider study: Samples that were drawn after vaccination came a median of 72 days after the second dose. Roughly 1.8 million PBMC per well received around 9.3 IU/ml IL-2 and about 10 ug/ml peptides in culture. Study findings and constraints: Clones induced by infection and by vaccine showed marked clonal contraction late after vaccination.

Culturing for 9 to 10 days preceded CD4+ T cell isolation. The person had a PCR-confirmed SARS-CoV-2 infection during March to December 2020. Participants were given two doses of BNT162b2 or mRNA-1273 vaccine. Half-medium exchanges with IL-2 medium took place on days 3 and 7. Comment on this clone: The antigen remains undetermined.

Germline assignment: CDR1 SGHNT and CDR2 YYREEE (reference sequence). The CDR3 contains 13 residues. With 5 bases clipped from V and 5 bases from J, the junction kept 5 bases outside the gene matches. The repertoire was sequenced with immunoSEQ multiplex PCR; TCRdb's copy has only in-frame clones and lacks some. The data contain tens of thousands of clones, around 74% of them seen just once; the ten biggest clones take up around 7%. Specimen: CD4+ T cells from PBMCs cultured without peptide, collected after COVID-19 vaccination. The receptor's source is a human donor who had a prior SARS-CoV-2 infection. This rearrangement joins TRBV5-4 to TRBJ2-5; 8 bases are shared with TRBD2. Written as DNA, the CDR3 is TGTGCCAGCAGTTTCGGGGGGGCGGAGACCCAGTACTTC. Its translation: CASSFGGAETQYF.